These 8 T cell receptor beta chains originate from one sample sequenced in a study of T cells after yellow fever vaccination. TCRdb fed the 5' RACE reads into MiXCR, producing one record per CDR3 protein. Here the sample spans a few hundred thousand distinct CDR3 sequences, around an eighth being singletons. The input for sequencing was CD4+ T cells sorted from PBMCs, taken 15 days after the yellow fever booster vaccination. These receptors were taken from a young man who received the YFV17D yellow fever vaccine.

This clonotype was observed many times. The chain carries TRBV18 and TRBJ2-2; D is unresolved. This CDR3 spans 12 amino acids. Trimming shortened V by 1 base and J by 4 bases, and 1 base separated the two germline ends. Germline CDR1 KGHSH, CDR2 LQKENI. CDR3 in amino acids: CASSPRTGELFF. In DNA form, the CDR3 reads TGTGCCAGCTCACCACGCACCGGGGAGCTGTTTTTT. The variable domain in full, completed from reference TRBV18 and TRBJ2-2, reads NAGVMQNPRHLVRRRGQEARLRCSPMKGHSHVYWYRQLPEEGLKFMVYLQKENIIDESGMPKERFSAEFPKEGPSILRIQQVVRGDSAAYFCASSPRTGELFFGEGSRLTVL.

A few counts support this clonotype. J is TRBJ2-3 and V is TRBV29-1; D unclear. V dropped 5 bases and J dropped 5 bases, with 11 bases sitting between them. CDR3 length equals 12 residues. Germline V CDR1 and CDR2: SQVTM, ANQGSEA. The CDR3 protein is CSVNSRGDTQYF. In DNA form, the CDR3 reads TGCAGCGTTAATAGCAGAGGAGATACGCAGTATTTT.

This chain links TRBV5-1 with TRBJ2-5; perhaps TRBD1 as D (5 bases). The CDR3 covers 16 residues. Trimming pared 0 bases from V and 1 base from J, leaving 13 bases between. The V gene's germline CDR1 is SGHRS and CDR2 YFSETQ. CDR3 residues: CASSLVSRAFQETQYF. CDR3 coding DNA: TGCGCCAGCAGCTTGGTTAGCAGGGCTTTCCAAGAGACCCAGTACTTC.

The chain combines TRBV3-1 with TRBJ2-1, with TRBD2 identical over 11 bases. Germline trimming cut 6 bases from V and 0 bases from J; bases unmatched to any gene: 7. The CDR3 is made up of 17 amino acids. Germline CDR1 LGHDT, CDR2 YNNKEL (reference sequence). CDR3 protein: CASRQTSGVSSYNEQFF. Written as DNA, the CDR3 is TGTGCCAGCAGACAGACTAGCGGGGTTAGCTCCTACAATGAGCAGTTCTTC.

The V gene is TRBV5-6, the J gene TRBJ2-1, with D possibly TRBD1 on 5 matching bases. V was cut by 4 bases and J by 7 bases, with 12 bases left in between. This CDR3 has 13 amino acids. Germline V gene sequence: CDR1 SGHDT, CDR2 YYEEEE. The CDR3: CASSTLTANEQFF. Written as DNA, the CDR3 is TGTGCCAGCAGCACCTTGACAGCTAATGAGCAGTTCTTC.

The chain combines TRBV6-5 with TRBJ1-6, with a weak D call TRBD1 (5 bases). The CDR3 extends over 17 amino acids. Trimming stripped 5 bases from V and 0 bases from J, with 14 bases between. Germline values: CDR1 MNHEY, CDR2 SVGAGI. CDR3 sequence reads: CASSQGRRSSYNSPLHF. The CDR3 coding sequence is TGTGCCAGCAGTCAGGGACGGAGGAGCTCCTATAATTCACCCCTCCACTTT.

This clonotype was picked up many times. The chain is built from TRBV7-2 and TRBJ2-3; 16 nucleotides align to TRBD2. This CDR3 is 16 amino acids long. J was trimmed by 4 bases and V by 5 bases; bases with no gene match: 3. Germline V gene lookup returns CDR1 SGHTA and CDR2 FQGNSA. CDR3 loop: CASSTGTSGGADTQYF. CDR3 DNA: TGTGCCAGCAGCACAGGGACTAGCGGGGGGGCAGATACGCAGTATTTT.

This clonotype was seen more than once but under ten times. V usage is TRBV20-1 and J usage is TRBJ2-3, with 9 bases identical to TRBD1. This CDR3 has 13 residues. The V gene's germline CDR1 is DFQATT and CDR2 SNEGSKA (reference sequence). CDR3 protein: CSAGTGYTDTQYF. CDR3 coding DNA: TGCAGCGCCGGGACAGGGTACACAGATACGCAGTATTTT.